The source of this TCR beta chain is a study of T cell responses to AZD1222 COVID-19 vaccine. Study-wide points: Regions 160-218 and 743-854 dominated among vaccine-associated CD4 TCRs spanning spike. Only a handful of AZD1222 recipients tested seropositive at baseline.

Concerning this clone itself: Its specificity is not known.

TCRdb's table, derived via immunoSEQ multiplex PCR, lists solely in-frame clones and lacks some. The sample holds 40,000 to 50,000 clones, over 80% seen once. The clonotype was recovered from an adult who received the AZD1222 COVID-19 vaccine. This specimen was peripheral blood, taken 28 days after the second AZD1222 dose.

The CDR3 DNA is TGCGCCAGCAGCGTCGCGCAATTTGGCGGCGAGCAGTACTTC. Translating it yields CASSVAQFGGEQYF. This chain links TRBV5-1 with TRBJ2-7; D not resolved. The germline V and J ends were trimmed by 4 bases and 6 bases, with 17 bases remaining between them. Germline CDR1 and CDR2: SGHRS and YFSETQ. The CDR3 is 14 amino acids.